These 11 T cell receptor beta chains were all obtained from the same sample, sequenced in a study of cytomegalovirus exposure and HLA in healthy donors. Both 60 Vbeta primers and 13 Jbeta primers went into the PCR. Some clones are missing from TCRdb's copy, which holds only in-frame ones; the method was immunoSEQ multiplex PCR. Its listing shows about 54,000 clones. Sequencing used PBMCs. The receptor set was obtained from a woman in her thirties or forties in good health and CMV-seronegative.

V gene TRBV11-2 combines with J gene TRBJ2-7; D may be TRBD2 (5 bases). CDR1 SGHAT and CDR2 FQNNGV come from the germline V gene. The CDR3 length is 14 residues. The V end lost 3 bases, the J end lost 2 bases, and 11 bases lay between the germline ends. Here the CDR3 reads CASSFRRVAYEQYF. The CDR3 nucleotides read TGTGCCAGCAGCTTTAGGCGGGTAGCCTACGAGCAGTACTTC. Together with reference TRBV11-2 and TRBJ2-7, the CDR3 gives the full variable domain: EAGVAQSPRYKIIEKRQSVAFWCNPISGHATLYWYQQILGQGPKLLIQFQNNGVVDDSQLPKDRFSAERLKGVDSTLKIQPAKLEDSAVYLCASSFRRVAYEQYFGPGTRLTVT.

The chain combines TRBV5-8 with TRBJ1-6; 8 bases line up with TRBD1. The J segment lost 10 bases and the V segment lost 4 bases, leaving 7 bases of the junction unmatched. CDR1 SGHTS and CDR2 YDEGEE come from the germline V gene. This CDR3 region has 14 residues. CDR3: CASSARTGPSPLHF. Here the CDR3 DNA reads TGTGCCAGCAGCGCCAGGACAGGGCCATCACCCCTCCACTTT.

The chain joins TRBV6-5 to TRBJ2-7, with 9 nucleotides matching TRBD1. The CDR3 is made up of 16 amino acids. Germline CDR1 is MNHEY and CDR2 is SVGAGI. Trimming at V came to 1 base and at J to 1 base, leaving 5 bases not matched to a gene. The CDR3 DNA sequence: TGTGCCAGCAGTTACTGGACAGGGGCCTCATCCTACGAGCAGTACTTC. This translates into CASSYWTGASSYEQYF.

The chain carries TRBV19 and TRBJ2-7, with D hard to call. The CDR3 length is 15 residues. Trimming took off 0 bases at V and 1 base at J, with 10 bases between the two ends. The germline V gene has CDR1 LNHDA and CDR2 SQIVND (reference sequence). CDR3 coding DNA: TGTGCCAGTAGTATAGATGTAACCACTTCCTACGAGCAGTACTTC. Protein sequence: CASSIDVTTSYEQYF.

The chain has TRBV28 and TRBJ2-7; 11 nucleotides align to TRBD1. The CDR3 length is 16 residues. V was clipped by 3 bases and J by 2 bases; unmatched bases: 6. Looked up from germline, CDR1 is MDHEN and CDR2 is SYDVKM. DNA of the CDR3: TGTGCCAGCAGTTTTAACCCGGGACAGGGGGCCTACGAGCAGTACTTC. It yields the protein CASSFNPGQGAYEQYF.

The chain is built from TRBV6-5 and TRBJ1-1, with D perhaps TRBD1 (5 bases). Germline V gene data show CDR1 as MNHEY and CDR2 as SVGAGI. The CDR3 runs 14 residues. Trimming cost V 4 bases and J 2 bases, with 11 bases left between them. CDR3 bases: TGTGCCAGCAGTTCACAGGCTTTAAACACTGAAGCTTTCTTT. Translated, it gives CASSSQALNTEAFF.

The chain recombines TRBV5-1 with TRBJ2-1; D is unresolved. This CDR3 is built from 11 residues. Germline CDR1 SGHRS, CDR2 YFSETQ. The V and J ends lost 4 bases and 7 bases respectively, with 6 bases between them. The CDR3 reads CASSRDNEQFF. The CDR3, as DNA: TGCGCCAGCAGCCGAGATAATGAGCAGTTCTTC.

For the CDR3, the DNA is TGTGCCAGCAGCGTACCGGTGGAGGGAAATGAGCAGTTCTTC. Translated: CASSVPVEGNEQFF. This chain links TRBV5-4 with TRBJ2-1; D might be TRBD2 (6 bases). This CDR3 is 14 amino acids long. Trimming stripped 4 bases from V and 7 bases from J, with 15 bases between. CDR1 and CDR2 from the germline V gene are SGHNT and YYREEE (reference sequence).

This chain uses TRBV7-9 with TRBJ2-5; weak D call: TRBD1 (6 bases). The DNA end is more similar to TRBJ2-7, so the J call may be wrong. CDR1 is SEHNR, CDR2 FQNEAQ, per germline (reference sequence). CDR3 length: 12 residues. CDR3 amino acids: CASSPRGSEQYF. The CDR3 coding sequence is TGTGCCAGCAGCCCCAGGGGTAGCGAGCAGTACTTC.

The chain links TRBV4-2 to TRBJ1-1; the D gene is possibly TRBD1 (6 bases). The germline V and J ends were trimmed by 0 bases and 0 bases, with 11 bases remaining between them. Germline CDR1 and CDR2: LGHNA and YNFKEQ. The CDR3 contains 16 residues. CDR3 in amino acids: CASSQDWQGMNTEAFF. The CDR3 DNA follows: TGTGCCAGCAGCCAAGATTGGCAGGGGATGAACACTGAAGCTTTCTTT.

This CDR3 is CASSQDSGGSYEQYF. As DNA, the CDR3 is TGCGCCAGCAGCCAAGACTCTGGGGGGAGCTACGAGCAGTACTTC. This sequence joins TRBV4-1 and TRBJ2-7; D perhaps matches TRBD2 (6 bases). The CDR3 loop spans 15 amino acids. Looked up from germline, CDR1 is MGHRA and CDR2 is YSYEKL. The ends were cut back, 0 bases at V and 3 bases at J, with 12 bases in the middle.